This T cell receptor (beta chain) was sequenced for a study of blood T cell repertoires in COVID-19 (TCRdb year 2020). Study-level background: The collaborator samples originated in the United States, Italy and Spain and spanned the acute and convalescent phases of COVID-19. The material from the prospective study consisted of cDNA or gDNA derived from T cells, B-cell-depleted T cells, or PBMCs. The dataset comprised deeply sampled blood TCRbeta repertoires from subjects exposed to, actively infected with, or recovered from COVID-19. The repertoires were made available in a free public database intended to serve as a resource for research on the immune response to SARS-CoV-2. Samples were obtained from the ongoing ImmuneRACE study (first 160 participants) and from 1,254 subjects provided by 6 global collaborators. The sample metadata nearly always contained a de-identified subject ID, COVID-19 status, age in years and sex. HLA class I and class II types, where available, came from metadata supplied by the sample provider rather than from assay-based typing.

Each collaborating institution followed its own protocols to collect whole blood in K2EDTA tubes. For TCRbeta analysis, collaborators shipped samples as frozen whole blood, isolated PBMCs, or DNA extracted from either of those sample types. Broad study findings and their caveats: How much clinical and demographic metadata was included differed by source and by participant, and the metadata was provided uncurated.

TCRbeta CDR3 regions were amplified from genomic DNA using the immunoSEQ Assay, a bias-controlled multiplex PCR. Regarding the original processing steps: Nucleated cell counts per sample were estimated from amplification of reference gene primers within the assay. To quantify the absolute abundance of each unique TCRbeta CDR3 rearrangement, sequence reads were collapsed and filtered. For each sample, productive Simpson clonality was calculated as the square root of Simpson's diversity index across productive rearrangements. TCRdb retrieved this table from immuneACCESS and kept in-frame rearrangements only. Not all clones are present; in checked studies, unresolved V genes account for under half, and no reason is known for the remainder. V and J calls and clone size come straight from that table; D and trimming were deduced from the DNA. Across this sample there are roughly 350,000 clones, with 85% seen only once. 3% to 4.5% of the sample rests with the top ten.

As for this clone: This receptor's antigen is unknown. No qualities accompany the bases; no much larger clone lies one base away.

Reading the germline V gene gives CDR1 SGHRS and CDR2 YFSETQ. Spanning cysteine to phenylalanine, the CDR3 consists of 13 amino acids. The retained sequence is limited to the CDR3, 39 bases, with the frame set at the first base. V is cut by 2 bases and J by 4 bases, and the space between the germline ends is 9 bases. The sequenced sample consisted of peripheral blood. The sequence links TRBV5-1 to TRBJ1-2; no D segment can be confidently identified. The TCR originated in a woman in her late teens or twenties with acute or convalescent COVID-19. The bases are TGCGCCAGCAGCTTCGGCAGGCCCTATGGCTACACCTTC. This gives the protein CASSFGRPYGYTF.